These 27 T cell receptor beta chains were sequenced from one sample in a study of vaccination effects on CD4 cells after COVID-19 (dated by TCRdb to the early 2020s). These receptors' antigens are unknown. In the ViraFEST assay, PBMC were stimulated with viral peptide pools, and antigen-specific CD4+ T cell clonotypes were then identified by expansion using TCR sequencing. After less than 13 days of culture, CD4+ T cells were isolated with the EasySep CD4+ T cell isolation kit. Each participant got two doses of an mRNA SARS-CoV-2 vaccine, either BNT162b2 or mRNA-1273. The library was made by the immunoSEQ multiplex PCR assay. As stored in TCRdb, this immuneACCESS dataset retains in-frame rearrangements with V and J assigned. A fraction of the clones does not appear; measured against another copy, unresolved V genes explain less than half of the discrepancy, and the remainder lacks a known reason. This sample has 75,000 to 100,000 clones in its table, and roughly 73% of those were observed once. 1.1% of the sample belongs to the ten largest clones.

The specimen comprised CD4+ T cells from PBMCs cultured with HCoV-OC43 spike peptides, sampled after COVID-19 vaccination. Read against the paper, the sample's cell subset or site label means: HCoV-OC43 spike overlapping peptide pool stimulation. The receptors here all came from a human donor who received a COVID-19 vaccine.

This chain uses TRBV2 with TRBJ2-7; possibly TRBD2 for D (6 bases). The CDR3 has 14 amino acids. V lost 8 bases to trimming and J lost 0 bases, with 14 bases between them. CDR1 is SNHLY, CDR2 FYNNEI, per germline. CDR3 nucleotide sequence: TGTGCCAGCCTGGGACTGGGAAGCTCCTACGAGCAGTACGTC. Residues: CASLGLGSSYEQYV.

The V call is TRBV30, the J call TRBJ1-2, with D perhaps TRBD1 (6 bases). Germline assignment: CDR1 GTSNPN and CDR2 SVGIG (reference sequence). The CDR3 spans 13 residues. Trimming took 0 bases from V and 7 from J, leaving 12 bases between them. The CDR3 is CAWSVRGGGGYTF. In nucleotides, the CDR3 is TGTGCCTGGAGTGTTAGGGGGGGCGGTGGCTACACCTTC.

Only a few counts were recorded for this clone. The chain couples TRBV23-1 to TRBJ1-5, with no clear D. TRBV23-1 is an ORF, and what it does is uncertain. The CDR3 is made up of 16 amino acids. V was cut by 4 bases and J by 4 bases, with 17 bases left in between. Here the CDR3 reads CASSPPRPRGNQPQHF. The CDR3 DNA reads as TGCGCCAGCAGTCCACCCCGACCCCGCGGGAATCAGCCCCAGCATTTT.

A single count supports this clone. V usage is TRBV5-8 and J usage is TRBJ2-4, with TRBD1 as a possible D gene (5 bases). V shed 0 bases and J shed 2 bases, with 9 bases lying between them. CDR3 length equals 15 residues. Germline values: CDR1 SGHTS, CDR2 YDEGEE. As DNA, the CDR3 is TGTGCCAGCAGCTTGGAAGCAGGGACCAAAAACATTCAGTACTTC. It specifies CASSLEAGTKNIQYF.

This clone was picked up a small number of times. V usage is TRBV5-1 and J usage is TRBJ2-1; TRBD2 agrees at 15 bases. Germline values: CDR1 SGHRS, CDR2 YFSETQ. J lost 5 bases, V lost 4 bases, and 4 bases had no gene match. The CDR3 runs to 16 residues. CDR3 sequence (DNA): TGCGCCAGCAGCCCGGGACTAGCGGGGGGAAACAATGAGCAGTTCTTC. Translation: CASSPGLAGGNNEQFF.

This clone was counted a single time. The genes are TRBV7-9 and TRBJ1-1; D not certain. Per the germline V gene, CDR1 is SEHNR and CDR2 is FQNEAQ (reference sequence). The CDR3 has 12 amino acids. The germline V and J ends were trimmed by 5 bases and 5 bases, with 9 bases remaining between them. CDR3 in DNA: TGTGCCAGCAGCCACCCCGGAACTGAAGCTTTCTTT. Translation gives CASSHPGTEAFF.

This chain uses TRBV6-6 with TRBJ1-5; possibly TRBD1 for D (5 bases). In germline, CDR1 is MNHNY, CDR2 SVGAGI (reference sequence). V shed 6 bases and J shed 0 bases, with 9 bases lying between them. The CDR3 consists of 14 residues. The DNA of the CDR3 is TGTGCCAGCAGAGGGACTGGTAGCAATCAGCCCCAGCATTTT. Translation gives CASRGTGSNQPQHF.

This chain uses TRBV5-1 with TRBJ1-2, with TRBD1 identical over 8 bases. The J segment lost 6 bases and the V segment lost 1 base, leaving 5 bases of the junction unmatched. Looked up from germline, CDR1 is SGHRS and CDR2 is YFSETQ. The CDR3 is 14 residues long. The CDR3 loop reads CASSLTTGDHGYTF. The CDR3 region has the DNA TGCGCCAGCAGCTTGACGACAGGGGACCATGGCTACACCTTC.

This chain links TRBV7-2 with TRBJ1-5, with D perhaps matching TRBD1 (5 bases). Germline-derived CDR1 and CDR2 are SGHTA and FQGNSA. The CDR3 length is 15 residues. Between the trimmed V and J ends, which lost 3 bases and 0 bases, there was a span of 9 bases. CDR3: CASSFRRDSNQPQHF. CDR3 DNA: TGTGCCAGCAGCTTCCGCAGGGATAGCAATCAGCCCCAGCATTTT.

The chain recombines TRBV4-1 with TRBJ2-6; TRBD2 is a possible D gene (6 bases). V lost 6 bases, J lost 0 bases, and 15 bases lay in between. Germline V gene lookup returns CDR1 MGHRA and CDR2 YSYEKL. The CDR3 loop spans 17 amino acids. CDR3 sequence (DNA): TGCGCCAGCAGTCAGAGCACCGGGGGCTCTGGGGCCAACGTCCTGACTTTC. This sequence encodes CASSQSTGGSGANVLTF.

This chain connects TRBV15 to TRBJ2-1; D might be TRBD2 (5 bases). The CDR3 spans 14 residues. Germline V gene lookup returns CDR1 LNHNV and CDR2 YYDKDF (reference sequence). Trimming removed 8 bases from V and 4 bases from J, with 15 bases in between. CDR3 DNA sequence: TGTGCCACCCCCGGACTTCTGGAATACAATGAGCAGTTCTTC. Translation gives CATPGLLEYNEQFF.

The rearrangement uses TRBV6-5 and TRBJ1-6; 8 nucleotides line up with TRBD1. Germline V CDR1 and CDR2: MNHEY, SVGAGI. The trim removed 4 bases at V and 7 bases at J, leaving 6 bases unmatched. The CDR3 runs 15 residues. CDR3 nucleotide sequence: TGTGCCAGCAGTTCCTACGACAGGGGAAATTCACCCCTCCACTTT. Encoded protein: CASSSYDRGNSPLHF.

The chain links TRBV5-1 to TRBJ2-5; the match to TRBD1 covers 8 bases. The CDR3 runs 15 residues. CDR1 SGHRS and CDR2 YFSETQ come from the germline V gene. V shed 4 bases and J 5 bases; nucleotides not matched to a gene: 10. The CDR3 spells CASSLRQDRGETQYF. DNA of the CDR3: TGCGCCAGCAGCCTGCGACAAGACAGGGGCGAGACCCAGTACTTC.

V and J are TRBV2 and TRBJ2-2; 8 bases fit TRBD1. Trimming at V came to 7 bases and at J to 4 bases, leaving 14 bases not matched to a gene. This CDR3 is built from 17 residues. Germline V lookup: CDR1 SNHLY, CDR2 FYNNEI. As DNA, the CDR3 is TGTGCCAGCATCCCCCGACAGGGGACCCCGGGCACCGGGGAGCTGTTTTTT. It codes for CASIPRQGTPGTGELFF.

Concerning this clone: This sample also contains other DNA sequences that code for the same CDR3. J is TRBJ1-5 and V is TRBV6-5, with D possibly being TRBD1 (5 bases). The ends were cut back, 5 bases at V and 1 base at J, with 9 bases in the middle. This CDR3 has 14 residues. Germline V CDR1 and CDR2: MNHEY, SVGAGI. CDR3 residues: CASSPRDSNQPQHF. The CDR3 DNA sequence: TGTGCCAGCAGTCCAAGGGACAGCAATCAGCCCCAGCATTTT.

The CDR3 DNA is TGTGCCAGCAGCCCCCCCGGGTCCAACGTCCTGACTTTC. This codes for CASSPPGSNVLTF. This rearrangement joins TRBV9 to TRBJ2-6, with D unclear. CDR3 length: 13 amino acids. Trimming pared 4 bases from V and 8 bases from J, leaving 10 bases between. Germline values: CDR1 SGDLS, CDR2 YYNGEE.

This chain uses TRBV6-5 with TRBJ1-1; D gene uncertain. Trimming stripped 7 bases from V and 3 bases from J, with 18 bases between. Germline V gene data show CDR1 as MNHEY and CDR2 as SVGAGI. The CDR3 runs 15 residues. In nucleotides, the CDR3 is TGTGCCAGCACCCTAAACCCCGGACTGGACACTGAAGCTTTCTTT. Residues: CASTLNPGLDTEAFF.

The gene calls are TRBV19 and TRBJ2-5, with a tentative D call TRBD1 (6 bases). The CDR3 loop spans 15 amino acids. The germline V gene has CDR1 LNHDA and CDR2 SQIVND (reference sequence). The ends were cut back, 5 bases at V and 1 base at J, with 14 bases in the middle. CDR3 sequence: CASSVNRETQETQYF. The CDR3 nucleotides are TGTGCCAGTAGTGTTAACAGGGAGACCCAAGAGACCCAGTACTTC.

This chain links TRBV5-5 with TRBJ2-2; D is uncertain. The CDR3 has 15 residues. Trimming pared 3 bases from V and 0 bases from J, leaving 9 bases between. From germline, CDR1 is SGHKS and CDR2 YYEKEE (reference sequence). CDR3 in amino acids: CASSSEPTNTGELFF. For the CDR3, the DNA is TGTGCCAGCAGCTCCGAACCAACGAACACCGGGGAGCTGTTTTTT.

This clone occurred once. The chain employs TRBV29-1 and TRBJ1-2; tentatively, D is TRBD1 (5 bases). Germline values: CDR1 SQVTM, CDR2 ANQGSEA. V was cut by 7 bases and J by 0 bases, with 18 bases left in between. This CDR3 comprises 15 residues. CDR3 residues: CSANRPGEANYGYTF. The CDR3 coding sequence is TGCAGCGCAAACCGGCCGGGGGAGGCTAACTATGGCTACACCTTC.

The chain uses TRBV9 and TRBJ2-2, with D tentatively TRBD1 or TRBD2 (5 bases each). This CDR3 region has 13 residues. Deletions cut 0 bases from V and 9 bases from J, with 9 bases between. Germline V lookup: CDR1 SGDLS, CDR2 YYNGEE. The CDR3 protein is CASSVVGDRELFF. Here the CDR3 DNA reads TGTGCCAGCAGCGTAGTAGGGGACCGGGAGCTGTTTTTT.

This chain links TRBV5-1 with TRBJ2-2; D not resolved. CDR3 length: 16 amino acids. Germline V lookup: CDR1 SGHRS, CDR2 YFSETQ. Trimming shortened V by 2 bases and J by 7 bases, and 18 bases separated the two germline ends. CDR3: CASSFRGRIEDGELFF. DNA for the CDR3: TGCGCCAGCAGCTTTCGTGGTCGGATCGAAGACGGGGAGCTGTTTTTT.

This chain connects TRBV7-2 to TRBJ2-7; the D is unclear. CDR1 is SGHTA, CDR2 FQGNSA, per germline. CDR3 length: 13 amino acids. Trimming removed 1 base from V and 2 bases from J, with 6 bases in between. CDR3 sequence (DNA): TGTGCCAGCAGCTTAGGGGTAGCCTACGAGCAGTACGTC. Encoded protein: CASSLGVAYEQYV.

Only one count was recorded for this clone. The chain carries TRBV10-1 and TRBJ2-3, with a possible D match to TRBD1 (6 bases). Between the trimmed V and J ends, which lost 4 bases and 1 base, there was a span of 24 bases. Germline V lookup: CDR1 WNHNN, CDR2 SYGVQD (reference sequence). CDR3 length: 19 residues. The CDR3 DNA sequence: TGCGCCAGCAGTGGAACGATACTGACAGGATTTTGGGGCACAGATACGCAGTATTTT. Amino acids: CASSGTILTGFWGTDTQYF.

The gene calls are TRBV2 and TRBJ2-5; a possible D gene is TRBD2 (5 bases). Trimming cost V 5 bases and J 5 bases, with 9 bases left between them. Germline loops: CDR1 SNHLY, CDR2 FYNNEI. The CDR3 length is 12 residues. The CDR3: CASSTGWETQYF. The CDR3 nucleotides are TGTGCCAGCAGTACGGGGTGGGAGACCCAGTACTTC.

The chain has TRBV19 and TRBJ2-3, with 8 bases identical to TRBD2. Unmatched junction bases numbered 6, after V lost 0 bases and J lost 7 bases. Germline CDR1 and CDR2: LNHDA and SQIVND (reference sequence). The CDR3 consists of 15 residues. The CDR3 loop is CASSIEAGGRNTQYF. Here the CDR3 DNA reads TGTGCCAGTAGTATAGAGGCGGGGGGAAGAAATACGCAGTATTTT.

The chain is built from TRBV6-5 and TRBJ1-5; maybe TRBD1 (6 bases). CDR1 MNHEY and CDR2 SVGAGI come from the germline V gene. The CDR3 length is 15 residues. Trimming pared 7 bases from V and 3 bases from J, leaving 16 bases between. The CDR3 nucleotides read TGTGCCAGCAAGGTCACGGGGGCCCTCAATCAGCCCCAGCATTTT. It codes for CASKVTGALNQPQHF.